This T cell receptor (beta chain) was captured in a study of control samples from healthy donors and cancer patients. The data were produced by immunoSEQ multiplex PCR, yet TCRdb's version contains in-frame clones alone and is incomplete. The data show around 180,000 clones, approximately 92% seen once. This CDR3 is built from 13 residues. Trimming took 9 bases from V and 8 from J; bases not matched to a gene: 12. V gene TRBV12-3 or TRBV12-4 combines with J gene TRBJ1-2; TRBD1 matches 7 bases. The sample consisted of blood. This receptor was identified in a woman aged 40 to 50 in good health. DNA for the CDR3: TGTGCCAGTACTTACAGGGGATTCGGCGGCTACACCTTC. Amino acid sequence: CASTYRGFGGYTF.